This T cell receptor (beta chain) appears in the sequencing data of a study of blood T cell repertoires in COVID-19. Sequenced by immunoSEQ multiplex PCR; TCRdb stores in-frame clones only, minus some. Among over 400,000 clones listed, roughly 88% were seen once. V lost 5 bases, J lost 2 bases, and 12 bases lay in between. This CDR3 is built from 14 residues. Germline lookup yields CDR1 MNHEY and CDR2 SVGAGI. The chain couples TRBV6-5 to TRBJ2-5; D possibly corresponds to TRBD2 (6 bases). The source material was peripheral blood. The sequence was obtained from a human donor in a cohort sampled during active COVID-19. CDR3 sequence: CASSNPGAQETQYF. The CDR3 DNA reads TGTGCCAGCAGTAACCCGGGAGCTCAAGAGACCCAGTACTTC.